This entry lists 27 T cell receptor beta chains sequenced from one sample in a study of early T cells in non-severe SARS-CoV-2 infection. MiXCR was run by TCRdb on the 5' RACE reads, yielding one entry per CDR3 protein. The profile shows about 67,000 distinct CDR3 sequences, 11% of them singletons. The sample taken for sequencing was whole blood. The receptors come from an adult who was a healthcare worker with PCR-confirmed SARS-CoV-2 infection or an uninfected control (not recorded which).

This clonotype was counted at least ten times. This CDR3 is CAIESLEQYF. DNA of the CDR3: TGTGCCATTGAATCCCTCGAGCAGTACTTC. The J gene is TRBJ2-7, the V gene TRBV10-3; D unresolved. The CDR3 length is 10 residues. Germline V CDR1 and CDR2: ENHRY, SYGVKD. With 9 bases removed from V and 6 bases from J, the gap between germline ends came to 9 bases.

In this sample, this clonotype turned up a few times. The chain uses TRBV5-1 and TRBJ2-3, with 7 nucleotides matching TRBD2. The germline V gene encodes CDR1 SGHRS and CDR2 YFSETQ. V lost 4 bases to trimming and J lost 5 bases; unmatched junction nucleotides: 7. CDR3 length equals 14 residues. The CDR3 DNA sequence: TGCGCCAGCAGCCGGGAGGTCTACGGAGATACGCAGTATTTT. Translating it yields CASSREVYGDTQYF.

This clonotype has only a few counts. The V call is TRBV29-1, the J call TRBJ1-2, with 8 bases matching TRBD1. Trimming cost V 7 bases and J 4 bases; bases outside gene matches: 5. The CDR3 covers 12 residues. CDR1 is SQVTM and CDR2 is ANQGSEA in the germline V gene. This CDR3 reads CSAGDRTYGYTF. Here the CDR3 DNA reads TGCAGCGCCGGGGACAGGACCTATGGCTACACCTTC.

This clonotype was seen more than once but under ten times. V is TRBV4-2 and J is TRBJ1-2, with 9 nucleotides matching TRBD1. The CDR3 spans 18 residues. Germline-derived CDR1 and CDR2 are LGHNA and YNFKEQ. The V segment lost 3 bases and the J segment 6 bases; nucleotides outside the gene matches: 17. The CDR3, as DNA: TGTGCCAGCAGCCATCTTACCGGGACAGGGTCCGGAGTTGATGGCTACACCTTC. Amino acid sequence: CASSHLTGTGSGVDGYTF.

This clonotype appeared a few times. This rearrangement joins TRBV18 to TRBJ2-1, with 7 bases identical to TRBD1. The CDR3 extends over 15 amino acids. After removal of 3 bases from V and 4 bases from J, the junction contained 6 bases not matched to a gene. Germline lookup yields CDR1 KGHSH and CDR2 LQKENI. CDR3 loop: CASSPIMTGYNEQFF. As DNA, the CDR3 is TGTGCCAGCTCACCTATCATGACAGGGTACAATGAGCAGTTCTTC.

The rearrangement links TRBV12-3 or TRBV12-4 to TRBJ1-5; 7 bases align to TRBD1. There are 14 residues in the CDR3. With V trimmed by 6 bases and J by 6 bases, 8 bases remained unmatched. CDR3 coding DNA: TGTGCCAGCAGCAGAGGGGGCGGAGGTCAGCCCCAGCATTTT. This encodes CASSRGGGGQPQHF.

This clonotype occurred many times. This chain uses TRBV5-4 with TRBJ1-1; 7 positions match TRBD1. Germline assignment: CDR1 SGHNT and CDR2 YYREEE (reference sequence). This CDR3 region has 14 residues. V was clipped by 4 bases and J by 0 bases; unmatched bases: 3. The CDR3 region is CASSADRVNTEAFF. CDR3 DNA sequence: TGTGCCAGCAGCGCCGACAGGGTGAACACTGAAGCTTTCTTT.

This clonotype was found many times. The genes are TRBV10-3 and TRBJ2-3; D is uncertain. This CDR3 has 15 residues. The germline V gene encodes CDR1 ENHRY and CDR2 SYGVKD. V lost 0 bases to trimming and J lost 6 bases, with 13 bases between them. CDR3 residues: CAISESTAARDTQYF. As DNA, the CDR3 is TGTGCCATCAGTGAGTCGACCGCAGCACGCGATACGCAGTATTTT.

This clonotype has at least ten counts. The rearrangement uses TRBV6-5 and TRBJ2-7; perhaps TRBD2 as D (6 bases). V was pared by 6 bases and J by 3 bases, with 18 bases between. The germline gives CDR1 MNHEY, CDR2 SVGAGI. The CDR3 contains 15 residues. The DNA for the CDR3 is TGTGCCAGCAGCCGAGGGACTTCCTTTTACTACGAGCAGTACTTC. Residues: CASSRGTSFYYEQYF.

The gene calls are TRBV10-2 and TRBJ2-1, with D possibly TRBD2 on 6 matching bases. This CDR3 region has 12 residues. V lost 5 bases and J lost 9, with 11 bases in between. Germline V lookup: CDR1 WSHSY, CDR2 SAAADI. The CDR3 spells CASSPLEGEQFF. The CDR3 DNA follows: TGCGCCAGCAGTCCTTTGGAGGGTGAGCAGTTCTTC.

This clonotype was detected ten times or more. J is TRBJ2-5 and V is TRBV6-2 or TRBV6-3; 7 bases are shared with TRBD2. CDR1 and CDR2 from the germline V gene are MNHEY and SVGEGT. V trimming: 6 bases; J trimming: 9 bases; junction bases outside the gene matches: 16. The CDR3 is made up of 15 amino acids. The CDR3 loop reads CASRTSGASQQAQYF. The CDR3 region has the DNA TGTGCCAGCAGAACAAGCGGGGCCTCTCAACAGGCCCAGTACTTC.

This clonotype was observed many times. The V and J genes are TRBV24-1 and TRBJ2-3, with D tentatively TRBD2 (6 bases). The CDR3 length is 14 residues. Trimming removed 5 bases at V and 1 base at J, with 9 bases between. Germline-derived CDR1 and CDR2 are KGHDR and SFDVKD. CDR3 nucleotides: TGTGCCACCAGTGGCGGGACCCGCACAGATACGCAGTATTTT. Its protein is CATSGGTRTDTQYF.

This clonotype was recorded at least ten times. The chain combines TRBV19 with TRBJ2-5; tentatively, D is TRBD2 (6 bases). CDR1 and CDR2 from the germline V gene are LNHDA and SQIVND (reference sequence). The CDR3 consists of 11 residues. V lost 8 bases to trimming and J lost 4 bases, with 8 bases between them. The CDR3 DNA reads TGTGCCAGTGCGGGGCGAGAGACCCAGTACTTC. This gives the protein CASAGRETQYF.

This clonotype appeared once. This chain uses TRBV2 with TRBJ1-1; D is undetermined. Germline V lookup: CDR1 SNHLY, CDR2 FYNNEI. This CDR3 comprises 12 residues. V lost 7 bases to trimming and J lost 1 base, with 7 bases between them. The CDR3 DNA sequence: TGTGCCAGCATCCAGACGAACACTGAAGCTTTCTTT. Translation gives CASIQTNTEAFF.

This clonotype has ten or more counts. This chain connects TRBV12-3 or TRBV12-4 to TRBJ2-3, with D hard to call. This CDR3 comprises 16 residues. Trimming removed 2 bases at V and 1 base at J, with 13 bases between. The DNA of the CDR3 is TGTGCCAGCAGTTTACTGTCGTCCTTGGGCACAGATACGCAGTATTTT. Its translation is CASSLLSSLGTDTQYF.

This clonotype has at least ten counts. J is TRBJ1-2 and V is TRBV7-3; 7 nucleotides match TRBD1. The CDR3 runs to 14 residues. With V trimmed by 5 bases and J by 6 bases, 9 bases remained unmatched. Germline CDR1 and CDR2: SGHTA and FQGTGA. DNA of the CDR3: TGTGCCAGCAGCCCCCAGGGGGTTATGAATGGCTACACCTTC. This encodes CASSPQGVMNGYTF.

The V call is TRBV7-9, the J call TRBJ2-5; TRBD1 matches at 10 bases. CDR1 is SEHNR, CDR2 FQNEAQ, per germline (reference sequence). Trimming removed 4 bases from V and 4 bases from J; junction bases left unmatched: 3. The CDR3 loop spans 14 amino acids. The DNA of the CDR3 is TGTGCCAGCAGCTCCGGGACAGGGGTAGAGACCCAGTACTTC. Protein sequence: CASSSGTGVETQYF. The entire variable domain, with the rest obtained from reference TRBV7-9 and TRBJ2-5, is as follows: DTGVSQNPRHKITKRGQNVTFRCDPISEHNRLYWYRQTLGQGPEFLTYFQNEAQLEKSRLLSDRFSAERPKGSFSTLEIQRTEQGDSAMYLCASSSGTGVETQYFGPGTRLLVL.

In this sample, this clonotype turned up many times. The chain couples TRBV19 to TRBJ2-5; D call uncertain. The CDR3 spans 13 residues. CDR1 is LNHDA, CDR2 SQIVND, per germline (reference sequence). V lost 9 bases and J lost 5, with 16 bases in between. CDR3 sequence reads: CASRVPLGETQYF. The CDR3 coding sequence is TGTGCCAGCCGAGTTCCACTCGGGGAGACCCAGTACTTC.

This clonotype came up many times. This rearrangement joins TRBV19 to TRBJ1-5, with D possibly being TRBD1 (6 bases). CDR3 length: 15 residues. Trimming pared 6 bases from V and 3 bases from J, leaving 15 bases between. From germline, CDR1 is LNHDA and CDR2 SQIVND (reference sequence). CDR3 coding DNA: TGTGCCAGTAGACAGGGAACGAGGCTCAATCAGCCCCAGCATTTT. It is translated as CASRQGTRLNQPQHF.

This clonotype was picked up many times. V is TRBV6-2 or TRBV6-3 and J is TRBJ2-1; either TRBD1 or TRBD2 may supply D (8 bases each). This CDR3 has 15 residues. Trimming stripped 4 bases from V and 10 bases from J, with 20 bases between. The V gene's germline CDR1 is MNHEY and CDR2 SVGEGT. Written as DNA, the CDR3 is TGTGCCAGCAGTTCGGGGGGGACAGGTCGCCAGGAGCAGTTCTTC. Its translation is CASSSGGTGRQEQFF.

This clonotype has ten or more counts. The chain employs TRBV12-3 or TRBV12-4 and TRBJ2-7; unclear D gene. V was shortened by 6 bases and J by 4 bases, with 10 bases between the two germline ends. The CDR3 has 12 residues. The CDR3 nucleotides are TGTGCCAGCAGGGGGTCGCGGTACGAGCAGTACTTC. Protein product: CASRGSRYEQYF.

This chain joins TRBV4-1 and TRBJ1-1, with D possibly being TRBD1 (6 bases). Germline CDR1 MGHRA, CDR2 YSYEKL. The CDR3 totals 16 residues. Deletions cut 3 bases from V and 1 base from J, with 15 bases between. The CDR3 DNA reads TGCGCCAGCAGCCAGGTTACCCGGGACACGAACACTGAAGCTTTCTTT. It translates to CASSQVTRDTNTEAFF.

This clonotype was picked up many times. The DNA of the CDR3 is TGTGCCAGCAGCTTAGGTGGCCCCAGGGATTGGGCCAAAAACATTCAGTACTTC. This translates into CASSLGGPRDWAKNIQYF. This chain uses TRBV7-9 with TRBJ2-4, with a weak D call TRBD1 (5 bases). Germline CDR1 and CDR2: SEHNR and FQNEAQ (reference sequence). The V end was cut by 1 base, the J end by 1 base, with 17 bases between. The CDR3 is 18 residues long.

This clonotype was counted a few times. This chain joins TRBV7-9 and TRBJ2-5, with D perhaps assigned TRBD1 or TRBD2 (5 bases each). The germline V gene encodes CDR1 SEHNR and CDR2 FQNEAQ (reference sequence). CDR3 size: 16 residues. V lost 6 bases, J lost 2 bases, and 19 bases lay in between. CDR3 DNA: TGTGCCAGCAGATCCCGAGGGACGGAGATACAAGAGACCCAGTACTTC. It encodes CASRSRGTEIQETQYF.

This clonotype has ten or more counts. Written as DNA, the CDR3 is TGTGCCAGCAGCGCGCAGGCTTTCCAAGAGACCCAGTACTTC. Its translation is CASSAQAFQETQYF. The chain combines TRBV5-6 with TRBJ2-5; D uncertain. Between the trimmed V and J ends, which lost 4 bases and 1 base, there was a span of 11 bases. This CDR3 spans 14 amino acids. From germline, CDR1 is SGHDT and CDR2 YYEEEE.

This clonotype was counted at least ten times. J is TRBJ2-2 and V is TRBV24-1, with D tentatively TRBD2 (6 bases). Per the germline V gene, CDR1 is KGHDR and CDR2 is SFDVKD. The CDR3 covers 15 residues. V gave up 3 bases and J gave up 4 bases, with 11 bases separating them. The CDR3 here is CATSDLGLSTGELFF. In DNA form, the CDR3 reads TGTGCCACCAGTGATCTGGGACTCAGCACCGGGGAGCTGTTTTTT.

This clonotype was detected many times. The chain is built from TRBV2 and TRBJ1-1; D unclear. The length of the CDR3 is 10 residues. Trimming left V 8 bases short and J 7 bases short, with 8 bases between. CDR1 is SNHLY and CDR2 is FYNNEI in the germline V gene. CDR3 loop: CASGEVEAFF. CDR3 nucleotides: TGTGCCAGCGGCGAGGTTGAAGCTTTCTTT.